The 29 T cell receptor beta chains reported below all come from one sample, sequenced in a study of shared clonotypes between healthy human individuals. The assay was immunoSEQ multiplex PCR, and TCRdb's table has in-frame clones only and misses some. The sample contains over a million clones, approximately 98.5% of which appear only once. The source material was naive CD4+ T cells sorted from blood. Subset defined: CD45RA+ positively selected. The receptors were sampled from a man in his thirties or forties in good health.

The chain joins TRBV7-3 to TRBJ2-1; 8 positions agree with TRBD2. CDR3 length: 18 residues. With V trimmed by 2 bases and J by 4 bases, 13 bases remained unmatched. The germline gives CDR1 SGHTA, CDR2 FQGTGA. The CDR3 loop is CASSLGTKRLATYNEQFF. For the CDR3, the DNA is TGTGCCAGCAGCTTAGGCACCAAGAGACTAGCGACTTACAATGAGCAGTTCTTC.

The chain combines TRBV6-6 with TRBJ2-2, with D unresolved. Trimming left V 8 bases short and J 6 bases short, with 4 bases between. There are 10 residues in the CDR3. The V gene's germline CDR1 is MNHNY and CDR2 SVGAGI (reference sequence). CDR3 DNA sequence: TGTGCCAGCGAGGCCGGGGAGCTGTTTTTT. It translates to CASEAGELFF.

This clone was seen just once. This rearrangement joins TRBV5-1 to TRBJ1-2, with no clear D. CDR1 is SGHRS, CDR2 YFSETQ, per germline. V gave up 0 bases and J gave up 4 bases, with 16 bases separating them. The CDR3 totals 16 residues. In DNA form, the CDR3 reads TGCGCCAGCAGCTTGGACTCCTTAGGACCGAGCTATGGCTACACCTTC. Encoded protein: CASSLDSLGPSYGYTF.

This chain joins TRBV27 and TRBJ2-6; no firm D call. This CDR3 spans 13 amino acids. Germline CDR1 and CDR2: MNHEY and SMNVEV (reference sequence). V lost 8 bases to trimming and J lost 0 bases, with 5 bases between them. The CDR3 reads CASGNSGANVLTF. CDR3 coding DNA: TGTGCCAGCGGAAACTCTGGGGCCAACGTCCTGACTTTC.

The rearrangement joins TRBV19 to TRBJ1-5, with TRBD1 matching 8 bases. Looked up from germline, CDR1 is LNHDA and CDR2 is SQIVND (reference sequence). V lost 9 bases and J lost 7; bases outside the gene matches: 5. There are 12 residues in the CDR3. The DNA for the CDR3 is TGTGCCAGCAGGGGGCTAGGGCAGCCCCAGCATTTT. Its translation is CASRGLGQPQHF.

The genes are TRBV9 and TRBJ1-2; the D is unclear. Between the trimmed V and J ends, which lost 3 bases and 4 bases, there was a span of 10 bases. The CDR3 extends over 13 amino acids. Looked up from germline, CDR1 is SGDLS and CDR2 is YYNGEE. CDR3 bases: TGTGCCAGCAGCGCCACTGGATCCTATGGCTACACCTTC. Its protein is CASSATGSYGYTF.

V gene TRBV5-4 combines with J gene TRBJ2-7, with TRBD1 as a possible D gene (7 bases). The CDR3 extends over 15 amino acids. Germline CDR1 and CDR2: SGHNT and YYREEE (reference sequence). Deletions cut 1 base from V and 0 bases from J, with 11 bases between. DNA for the CDR3: TGTGCCAGCAGCTTGTCAGGGGGGATCTCCTACGAGCAGTACTTC. It yields the protein CASSLSGGISYEQYF. Variable domain in full (rest from reference TRBV5-4 and TRBJ2-7): ETGVTQSPTHLIKTRGQQVTLRCSSQSGHNTVSWYQQALGQGPQFIFQYYREEENGRGNFPPRFSGLQFPNYSSELNVNALELDDSALYLCASSLSGGISYEQYFGPGTRLTVT.

The V gene is TRBV2, the J gene TRBJ1-2; D is perhaps TRBD1 (5 bases). V was clipped by 4 bases and J by 4 bases, with 13 bases between them. This CDR3 spans 14 amino acids. Germline V gives CDR1 SNHLY, CDR2 FYNNEI. The CDR3 nucleotides read TGTGCCAGCAGTGGAACCGGGACTGGCTATGGCTACACCTTC. Its protein is CASSGTGTGYGYTF.

The chain has TRBV28 and TRBJ1-3, with D hard to call. This CDR3 spans 12 amino acids. The germline V gene encodes CDR1 MDHEN and CDR2 SYDVKM. The V end was cut by 2 bases, the J end by 4 bases, with 3 bases between. CDR3 in DNA: TGTGCCAGCAGTTTACAGGGAAACACCATATATTTT. This translates into CASSLQGNTIYF. The entire variable domain, with the rest obtained from reference TRBV28 and TRBJ1-3, is as follows: DVKVTQSSRYLVKRTGEKVFLECVQDMDHENMFWYRQDPGLGLRLIYFSYDVKMKEKGDIPEGYSVSREKKERFSLILESASTNQTSMYLCASSLQGNTIYFGEGSWLTVV.

The chain links TRBV27 to TRBJ1-1; D remains unclear. The CDR3 consists of 15 residues. With 6 bases removed from V and 0 bases from J, the gap between germline ends came to 14 bases. Germline lookup yields CDR1 MNHEY and CDR2 SMNVEV (reference sequence). Written as DNA, the CDR3 is TGTGCCAGCAGAACTGGGAGGAAGGTGAACACTGAAGCTTTCTTT. This encodes CASRTGRKVNTEAFF.

This clone came up once. This chain joins TRBV4-1 and TRBJ1-2; D not resolved. The germline V gene has CDR1 MGHRA and CDR2 YSYEKL. The CDR3 has 14 amino acids. V gave up 1 base and J gave up 3 bases, with 9 bases separating them. CDR3 residues: CASSQVNTDYGYTF. As DNA, the CDR3 is TGCGCCAGCAGCCAAGTTAATACAGACTATGGCTACACCTTC.

The rearrangement links TRBV7-2 to TRBJ1-2; D is perhaps TRBD1 (6 bases). Germline CDR1 is SGHTA and CDR2 is FQGNSA. The CDR3 extends over 16 amino acids. V was trimmed by 2 bases and J by 8 bases, leaving 21 bases between them. The CDR3 DNA reads as TGTGCCAGCAGCTTATTCGAACCCCGGACAGCCTCGGGCTACACCTTC. It specifies CASSLFEPRTASGYTF.

This chain uses TRBV27 with TRBJ2-2; 9 nucleotides align to TRBD1. Losses at the gene ends were 6 bases for V and 5 bases for J; bases not matched to a gene: 16. Germline CDR1 reads MNHEY; CDR2 reads SMNVEV (reference sequence). The CDR3 sequence is 18 residues long. The CDR3 sequence is CASSSPLRDRELTGELFF. CDR3 DNA sequence: TGTGCCAGCAGCTCTCCCTTGAGGGACAGGGAATTAACCGGGGAGCTGTTTTTT.

The chain recombines TRBV5-8 with TRBJ2-7; 11 nucleotides line up with TRBD2. This CDR3 has 16 amino acids. The germline V gene has CDR1 SGHTS and CDR2 YDEGEE. J was trimmed by 5 bases and V by 4 bases; bases with no gene match: 11. CDR3 sequence (DNA): TGTGCCAGCAGCACCGCCGCAATAGCGGGAGGGAACGAGCAGTACTTC. Encoded protein: CASSTAAIAGGNEQYF.

This chain connects TRBV2 to TRBJ1-1, with no clear D. CDR3 length: 13 residues. CDR1 is SNHLY and CDR2 is FYNNEI in the germline V gene. Trimming cost V 7 bases and J 0 bases, with 9 bases left between them. The CDR3 region has the DNA TGTGCCAGCACTGCAAACATGAACACTGAAGCTTTCTTT. As protein: CASTANMNTEAFF.

The chain combines TRBV10-1 with TRBJ2-7; no definite D call. The CDR3 spans 14 residues. Trimming stripped 0 bases from V and 4 bases from J, with 10 bases between. Germline V CDR1 and CDR2: WNHNN, SYGVQD (reference sequence). CDR3 residues: CASSESNSGYEQYF. The CDR3 bases are TGCGCCAGCAGTGAGTCGAATTCCGGATACGAGCAGTACTTC.

V and J are TRBV11-3 and TRBJ2-2; weak D call: TRBD2 (5 bases). Trimming left V 5 bases short and J 6 bases short, with 13 bases between. Per germline, CDR1 SGHNT and CDR2 YENEEA. There are 14 residues in the CDR3. The CDR3 sequence: CASSPAGQAGELFF. For the CDR3, the DNA is TGTGCCAGCAGCCCCGCGGGTCAGGCCGGGGAGCTGTTTTTT.

V gene TRBV9 combines with J gene TRBJ2-3; D tentatively reads TRBD1 or TRBD2 (5 bases each). V dropped 4 bases and J dropped 2 bases, with 11 bases sitting between them. The CDR3 contains 14 residues. Germline V gene sequence: CDR1 SGDLS, CDR2 YYNGEE. CDR3 region: CASSPGPNTDTQYF. The CDR3 DNA sequence: TGTGCCAGCAGCCCGGGACCGAACACAGATACGCAGTATTTT.

V is TRBV27 and J is TRBJ2-7, with TRBD1 matching over 7 bases. The CDR3 runs to 15 residues. Per the germline V gene, CDR1 is MNHEY and CDR2 is SMNVEV (reference sequence). The junction had 9 bases not matched to a gene; V was cut back by 6 bases and J by 1 base. The CDR3 loop reads CASSPARQGSYEQYF. In DNA form, the CDR3 reads TGTGCCAGCAGCCCCGCCAGACAGGGATCCTACGAGCAGTACTTC.

The CDR3 nucleotides read TGTGCCAGCGGGAGGGCGGGACTCCAGCCCTACGAGCAGTACTTC. Its protein is CASGRAGLQPYEQYF. The rearrangement links TRBV27 to TRBJ2-7; TRBD2 agrees at 7 bases. Looked up from germline, CDR1 is MNHEY and CDR2 is SMNVEV (reference sequence). The CDR3 is 15 residues long. V lost 8 bases and J lost 2; bases outside the gene matches: 12.

The V and J genes are TRBV7-6 and TRBJ2-1; TRBD2 might be the D (6 bases). CDR1 is SGHVS, CDR2 FNYEAQ, per germline. The CDR3 spans 15 residues. Between the trimmed V and J ends, which lost 2 bases and 7 bases, there was a span of 15 bases. The CDR3 reads CASSLIARGRNEQFF. The CDR3 nucleotides read TGTGCCAGCAGCTTAATTGCCCGGGGGAGAAATGAGCAGTTCTTC.

V gene TRBV30 combines with J gene TRBJ2-1; 9 bases fit TRBD2. CDR3 length equals 19 residues. The V gene end was trimmed by 2 bases and the J gene end by 0 bases; junction bases not matched to a gene: 14. Germline V gives CDR1 GTSNPN, CDR2 SVGIG (reference sequence). CDR3 DNA: TGTGCCTGGAGTTCACGCGCCGGACTAGCGAGGAGCTCCTACAATGAGCAGTTCTTC. Residues: CAWSSRAGLARSSYNEQFF.

The J gene is TRBJ2-1, the V gene TRBV7-8; TRBD2 aligns across 12 bases. Trimming at V came to 5 bases and at J to 6 bases, leaving 14 bases not matched to a gene. The CDR3 totals 18 residues. CDR1 is SGHVS, CDR2 FQNEAQ, per germline. The CDR3 DNA reads TGTGCCAGCAGCGGAAGGGAGTTCCTAGCGGGAGGGGGCAATGAGCAGTTCTTC. As protein: CASSGREFLAGGGNEQFF. Looking up the rest from reference TRBV7-8 and TRBJ2-1 gives the full variable domain: GAGVSQSPRYKVAKRGQDVALRCDPISGHVSLFWYQQALGQGPEFLTYFQNEAQLDKSGLPSDRFFAERPEGSVSTLKIQRTQQEDSAVYLCASSGREFLAGGGNEQFFGPGTRLTVL.

The genes are TRBV19 and TRBJ2-1, with D possibly being TRBD1 or TRBD2 (5 bases each). Trimming took 6 bases from V and 9 from J, leaving 12 bases between them. The CDR3 contains 12 residues. Looked up from germline, CDR1 is LNHDA and CDR2 is SQIVND (reference sequence). CDR3 in amino acids: CASSPPGGEQFF. As DNA, the CDR3 is TGTGCCAGTAGCCCCCCTGGGGGTGAGCAGTTCTTC. Complete variable domain (other parts from reference TRBV19 and TRBJ2-1): DGGITQSPKYLFRKEGQNVTLSCEQNLNHDAMYWYRQDPGQGLRLIYYSQIVNDFQKGDIAEGYSVSREKKESFPLTVTSAQKNPTAFYLCASSPPGGEQFFGPGTRLTVL.

About this clone: Additional DNA sequences in this sample encode the identical CDR3. CDR3 sequence: CASSVRGQGTGELFF. The CDR3 region has the DNA TGTGCCAGCAGCGTCAGGGGGCAGGGCACCGGGGAGCTGTTTTTT. This chain joins TRBV9 and TRBJ2-2, with 8 bases that match TRBD1. The CDR3 loop spans 15 amino acids. CDR1 and CDR2 (germline): SGDLS, YYNGEE. Trimming at V came to 2 bases and at J to 4 bases, leaving 4 bases not matched to a gene.

To note about this clone: Different DNA sequences within this sample yield the same CDR3. The chain joins TRBV11-2 to TRBJ2-3; 7 bases align to TRBD2. The V gene's germline CDR1 is SGHAT and CDR2 FQNNGV. Trimming took 3 bases from V and 1 from J; bases not matched to a gene: 4. The CDR3 contains 15 residues. DNA for the CDR3: TGTGCCAGCAGCTTCAGGACTAGTGGCACAGATACGCAGTATTTT. Its translation is CASSFRTSGTDTQYF.

J is TRBJ2-1 and V is TRBV5-6; D may be TRBD2 (6 bases). CDR1 SGHDT and CDR2 YYEEEE come from the germline V gene. The CDR3 runs 15 residues. Trimming left V 2 bases short and J 5 bases short, with 14 bases between. CDR3 nucleotide sequence: TGTGCCAGCAGCTTAGTGACTAGAATCGACAATGAGCAGTTCTTC. It translates to CASSLVTRIDNEQFF.

V usage is TRBV28 and J usage is TRBJ2-5; unclear D gene. Germline-derived CDR1 and CDR2 are MDHEN and SYDVKM. The CDR3 has 13 amino acids. V lost 10 bases to trimming and J lost 0 bases, with 12 bases between them. For the CDR3, the DNA is TGTGCCACTCGAAAACAGAACCAAGAGACCCAGTACTTC. Its translation: CATRKQNQETQYF.

V is TRBV18 and J is TRBJ2-7, with TRBD2 as a possible D gene (6 bases). The germline V gene encodes CDR1 KGHSH and CDR2 LQKENI. The CDR3 contains 17 residues. Trimming cost V 3 bases and J 6 bases, with 24 bases left between them. CDR3 DNA sequence: TGTGCCAGCTCACCGGTACTGCGGGATACCTACCCCCCCGAGCAGTACTTC. This codes for CASSPVLRDTYPPEQYF. The full variable domain, rest sourced from reference TRBV18 and TRBJ2-7, is NAGVMQNPRHLVRRRGQEARLRCSPMKGHSHVYWYRQLPEEGLKFMVYLQKENIIDESGMPKERFSAEFPKEGPSILRIQQVVRGDSAAYFCASSPVLRDTYPPEQYFGPGTRLTVT.